This T cell receptor (beta chain) was sequenced for a study of T cells in Graves' hyperthyroidism and ophthalmopathy. Study summary: Peripheral blood sampling occurred at initial diagnosis, before any treatment. Regarding the study as a whole: Median prediction lead before ophthalmopathy onset was around 7 months with the model.

Hyperthyroidism had been newly diagnosed in patients aged 18 to 65, and its duration was under 2 months. From germline, CDR1 is MNHNS and CDR2 SASEGT. V lost 4 bases, J lost 3 bases, and 6 bases stayed unmatched. The CDR3 spans 17 residues. The table lists this clonotype with many counts. Its antigen is undetermined. Amplified regions were TCR beta CDR3 sequences from RNA transcripts. HTBI primers were employed in a first-round RT-PCR of the TCR CDR3. TCRdb itself ran the multiplex PCR reads through MiXCR, one entry per CDR3 protein. The sample has 700,000 or so distinct CDR3 sequences; around 17% are singletons.

The sequencing input was blood. The chain is built from TRBV6-1 and TRBJ2-5; 15 bases map to TRBD2. This clonotype was sampled from a man in his late teens or twenties with Graves' hyperthyroidism. CDR3 nucleotides: TGTGCCAGCAGTGTAGGACTAGCGGGAGGGGATAAAGAGACCCAGTACTTC. Encoded protein: CASSVGLAGGDKETQYF.